This T cell receptor beta chain was profiled in a study of CD8 T cells in ankylosing spondylitis. Study outcomes and limitations: Among TCR beta sequences, a motif of under ten highly homologous variants appeared characteristic of ankylosing spondylitis blood. Disease-linked clones were found to be CD8+ and relatively rare in peripheral blood. Reactive arthritis synovial fluid and blood were previously reported to contain some motif variants.

Between the trimmed V and J ends, which lost 5 bases and 5 bases, there was a span of 18 bases. CDR3 size: 15 residues. The germline V gene encodes CDR1 MNHEY and CDR2 SMNVEV (reference sequence). Concerning this clonotype itself: The antigen is unknown.

As the method for making TCR beta libraries, quantitative 5'-RACE with molecular barcodes was used. MiXCR, run by TCRdb on the 5' RACE reads, gives a single entry per CDR3 protein. The data show more than 250,000 distinct CDR3 sequences, roughly 12% seen once. Sequencing was done on a sample of blood, either unsorted or a sorted T cell fraction (not recorded which). The chain recombines TRBV27 with TRBJ2-5; no firm D call. This sequence was found in a female donor with ankylosing spondylitis or in good health (not recorded which). DNA for the CDR3: TGTGCCAGCAGTCCTCGGACCGTCGGCGTTGAGACCCAGTACTTC. This translates into CASSPRTVGVETQYF.